One sample yielded the 14 T cell receptor beta chains listed below, sequenced in a study of vaccination and CD4 T cells after COVID-19. Cultured CD4+ T-cell DNA underwent Oncomine TCR Beta short-read sequencing. TCRdb called the PCR reads again in MiXCR, with one record for every CDR3 protein. The table shows approximately 3,000 distinct CDR3 sequences, with over 75% occurring only once. No antigens are known for them. The treatment here: roughly 11-day PBMC culture with coronavirus spike peptide pools or control peptides (ViraFEST assay). The sample consisted of CD4+ T cells from blood, cultured in vitro. These receptors all stem from a human donor who had recovered from COVID-19.

About this clonotype: Germline and junction disagree at one end, which may indicate a read error. CDR3 in DNA: TGTGCCAGCTTTGGTCGCGGGCCCGGGACAGGGGAGAACACCGGGAAGCTGTTTTTT. Its translation: CASFGRGPGTGENTGKLFF. The chain recombines TRBV7-9 with TRBJ2-2; TRBD1 aligns across 10 bases. Looked up from germline, CDR1 is SEHNR and CDR2 is FQNEAQ (reference sequence). CDR3 length: 19 residues.

The chain has TRBV28 and TRBJ2-6; 7 nucleotides agree with TRBD1. The trim removed 8 bases at V and 3 bases at J, leaving 7 bases unmatched. Germline CDR1 and CDR2: MDHEN and SYDVKM. The CDR3 runs 15 residues. Here the CDR3 reads CASRRGFNGANVLTF. The DNA for the CDR3 is TGTGCCAGCCGCAGGGGGTTCAATGGGGCCAACGTCCTGACTTTC. Based on the CDR3 plus reference TRBV28 and TRBJ2-6, the full variable domain is DVKVTQSSRYLVKRTGEKVFLECVQDMDHENMFWYRQDPGLGLRLIYFSYDVKMKEKGDIPEGYSVSREKKERFSLILESASTNQTSMYLCASRRGFNGANVLTFGAGSRLTVL.

The table lists this clonotype with a few counts. The V call is TRBV7-9, the J call TRBJ1-4; D is uncertain. Germline assignment: CDR1 SEHNR and CDR2 FQNEAQ (reference sequence). The CDR3 runs to 14 residues. The germline V and J ends were trimmed by 3 bases and 3 bases, with 8 bases remaining between them. CDR3 sequence (DNA): TGTGCCAGCAGCTTCACGCAGTCTAATGAAAAACTGTTTTTT. Amino acid sequence: CASSFTQSNEKLFF.

This clonotype has more than one count but fewer than ten. The chain combines TRBV15 with TRBJ2-4, with 7 bases matching TRBD1. Germline V gene sequence: CDR1 LNHNV, CDR2 YYDKDF (reference sequence). With 5 bases clipped from V and 7 bases from J, the junction kept 11 bases outside the gene matches. The CDR3 extends over 15 amino acids. The CDR3 DNA sequence: TGTGCCACCAGCTCGCGACAGGGCCCCGGGAACATTCAGTACTTC. Translation: CATSSRQGPGNIQYF.

This clonotype came up a few times. The chain links TRBV5-1 to TRBJ2-3, with D perhaps given as TRBD1 or TRBD2 (5 bases each). The CDR3 consists of 16 residues. Germline lookup yields CDR1 SGHRS and CDR2 YFSETQ. The V end lost 6 bases, the J end lost 2 bases, and 19 bases lay between the germline ends. In DNA, the CDR3 is TGCGCCAGCAATGGGGGTACTAGACAGAACACAGATACGCAGTATTTT. As protein: CASNGGTRQNTDTQYF.

The chain has TRBV19 and TRBJ1-5, with D uncertain. The CDR3 loop spans 12 amino acids. V gave up 5 bases and J gave up 6 bases, with 8 bases separating them. Germline lookup yields CDR1 LNHDA and CDR2 SQIVND (reference sequence). In DNA form, the CDR3 reads TGTGCCAGTAGTTTTATTGGTCAGCCCCAGCATTTT. It yields the protein CASSFIGQPQHF.

This chain links TRBV6-2 or TRBV6-3 with TRBJ2-7; D possibly corresponds to TRBD2 (6 bases). CDR3 size: 13 residues. Germline values: CDR1 MNHEY, CDR2 SVGEGT. The V end lost 8 bases, the J end lost 5 bases, and 16 bases lay between the germline ends. CDR3 sequence: CASARDSVDEQYF. CDR3 coding DNA: TGTGCCAGCGCCCGGGACTCTGTCGACGAGCAGTACTTC.

This clonotype has a handful of counts. CDR3 bases: TGTGCCAGCAGCTTCAGGGAGGGGTACACTGAAGCTTTCTTT. It codes for CASSFREGYTEAFF. The J gene is TRBJ1-1, the V gene TRBV7-8; possible D gene TRBD1, 5 bases. The CDR3 length is 14 residues. V lost 3 bases to trimming and J lost 3 bases, with 11 bases between them. Per the germline V gene, CDR1 is SGHVS and CDR2 is FQNEAQ.

The chain joins TRBV2 to TRBJ1-2, with D hard to call. The CDR3 spans 12 residues. Germline V gene lookup returns CDR1 SNHLY and CDR2 FYNNEI. Trimming removed 4 bases from V and 6 bases from J, with 9 bases in between. CDR3 protein: CASSGTSNGYTF. The CDR3 nucleotides are TGTGCCAGCAGTGGCACTTCGAATGGCTACACCTTC.

This clonotype was observed once. The chain recombines TRBV6-1 with TRBJ1-2; D uncertain. In germline, CDR1 is MNHNS, CDR2 SASEGT. This CDR3 has 13 amino acids. Deletions cut 0 bases from V and 2 bases from J, with 4 bases between. Here the CDR3 reads CASSEAGNYGYTF. CDR3 in DNA: TGTGCCAGCAGTGAAGCGGGAAACTATGGCTACACCTTC.

The V call is TRBV7-2, the J call TRBJ1-1, with D tentatively TRBD1 (6 bases). Germline CDR1 is SGHTA and CDR2 is FQGNSA. V shed 1 base and J shed 0 bases, with 21 bases lying between them. The length of the CDR3 is 19 residues. CDR3 coding DNA: TGTGCCAGCAGCTTAGACTTACGCAGGGGTAGGACCATGAACACTGAAGCTTTCTTT. Translating it yields CASSLDLRRGRTMNTEAFF.

Turning to this clonotype: Relative to the germline gene, one junction end is altered; a read error may explain this. The chain employs TRBV20-1 and TRBJ1-4, with unresolved D. Germline CDR1 and CDR2: DFQATT and SNEGSKA (reference sequence). The CDR3 length is 14 residues. Written as DNA, the CDR3 is TGCAGTGCCAGAGGGCCTGCAACTAATGAAAAACTGTTTTTT. It encodes CSARGPATNEKLFF.

The chain couples TRBV10-3 to TRBJ2-4, with 13 bases that match TRBD2. This CDR3 spans 18 amino acids. Germline lookup yields CDR1 ENHRY and CDR2 SYGVKD. J lost 1 base, V lost 4 bases, and 7 bases had no gene match. CDR3 in amino acids: CAISGGTSGALAKNIQYF. The CDR3 DNA follows: TGTGCCATCAGTGGGGGGACTAGCGGGGCCCTGGCCAAAAACATTCAGTACTTC.

This chain uses TRBV6-1 with TRBJ1-5; the D is unclear. V was cut by 8 bases and J by 2 bases, with 4 bases left in between. CDR1 is MNHNS, CDR2 SASEGT, per germline. There are 11 residues in the CDR3. The CDR3 bases are TGTGCCAGCCGAGGCAATCAGCCCCAGCATTTT. The encoded protein is CASRGNQPQHF.